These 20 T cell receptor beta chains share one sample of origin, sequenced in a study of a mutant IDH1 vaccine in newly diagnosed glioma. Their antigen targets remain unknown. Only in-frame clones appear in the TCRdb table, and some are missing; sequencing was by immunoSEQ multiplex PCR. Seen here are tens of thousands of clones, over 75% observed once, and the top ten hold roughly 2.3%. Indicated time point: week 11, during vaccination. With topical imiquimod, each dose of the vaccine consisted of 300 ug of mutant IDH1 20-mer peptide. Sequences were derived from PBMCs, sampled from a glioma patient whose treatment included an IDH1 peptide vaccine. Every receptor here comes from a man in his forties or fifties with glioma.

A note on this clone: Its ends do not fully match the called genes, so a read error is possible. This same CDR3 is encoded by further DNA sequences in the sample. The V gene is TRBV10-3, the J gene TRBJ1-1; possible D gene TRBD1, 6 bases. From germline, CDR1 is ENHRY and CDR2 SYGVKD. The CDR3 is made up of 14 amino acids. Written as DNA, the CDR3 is TGTGCCATCAGGGAGTCAACAGGGAACACTGAGGCTTTCTTT. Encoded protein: CAIRESTGNTEAFF.

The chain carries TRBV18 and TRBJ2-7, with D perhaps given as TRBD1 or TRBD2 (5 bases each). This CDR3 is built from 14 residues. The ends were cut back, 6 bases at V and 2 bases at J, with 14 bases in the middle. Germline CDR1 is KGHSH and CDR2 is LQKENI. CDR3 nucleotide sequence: TGTGCCAGCTCTAGAGGGGCCGCCACCTACGAGCAGTACTTC. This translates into CASSRGAATYEQYF.

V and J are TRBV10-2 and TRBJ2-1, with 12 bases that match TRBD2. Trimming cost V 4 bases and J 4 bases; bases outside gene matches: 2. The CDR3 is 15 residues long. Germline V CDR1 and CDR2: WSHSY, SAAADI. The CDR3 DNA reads TGCGCCAGCAGTGTAACTAGCGGGGGGTACAATGAGCAGTTCTTC. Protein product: CASSVTSGGYNEQFF.

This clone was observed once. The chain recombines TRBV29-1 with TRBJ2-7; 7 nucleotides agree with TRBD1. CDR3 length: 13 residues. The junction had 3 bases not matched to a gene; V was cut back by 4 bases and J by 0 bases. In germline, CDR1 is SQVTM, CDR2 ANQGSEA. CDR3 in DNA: TGCAGCGTTGCCACAGGGGTCTCCTACGAGCAGTACTTC. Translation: CSVATGVSYEQYF.

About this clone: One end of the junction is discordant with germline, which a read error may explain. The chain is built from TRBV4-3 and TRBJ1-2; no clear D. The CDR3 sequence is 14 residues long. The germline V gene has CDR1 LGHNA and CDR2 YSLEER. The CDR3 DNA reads TGCGCCAGCAGCCAAGAGAATAAAGGACCGACGTACGCCTTC. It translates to CASSQENKGPTYAF.

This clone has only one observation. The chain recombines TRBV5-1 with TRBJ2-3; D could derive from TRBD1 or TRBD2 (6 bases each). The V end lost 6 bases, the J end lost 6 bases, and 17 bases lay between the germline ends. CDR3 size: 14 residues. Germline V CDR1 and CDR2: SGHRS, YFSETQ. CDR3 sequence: CASTPVGGTDTQYF. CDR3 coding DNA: TGCGCCAGCACCCCGGTAGGGGGGACGGATACGCAGTATTTT.

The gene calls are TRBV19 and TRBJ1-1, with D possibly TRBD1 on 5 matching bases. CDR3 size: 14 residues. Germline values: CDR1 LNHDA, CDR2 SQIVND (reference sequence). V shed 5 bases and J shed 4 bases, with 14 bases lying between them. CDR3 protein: CASSQEGEATEAFF. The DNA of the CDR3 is TGTGCCAGTAGTCAAGAAGGGGAGGCCACTGAAGCTTTCTTT.

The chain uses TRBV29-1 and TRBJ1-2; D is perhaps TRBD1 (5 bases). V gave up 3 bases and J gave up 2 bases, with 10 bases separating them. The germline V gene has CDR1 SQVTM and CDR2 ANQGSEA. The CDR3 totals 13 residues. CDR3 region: CSVETGPNYGYTF. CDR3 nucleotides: TGCAGCGTTGAGACGGGACCGAACTATGGCTACACCTTC.

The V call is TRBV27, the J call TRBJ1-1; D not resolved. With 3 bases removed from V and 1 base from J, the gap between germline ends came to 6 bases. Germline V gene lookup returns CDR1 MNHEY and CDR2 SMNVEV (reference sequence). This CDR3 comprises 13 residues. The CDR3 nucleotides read TGTGCCAGCAGTTTCCACCGGAACACTGAAGCTTTCTTT. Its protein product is CASSFHRNTEAFF.

The CDR3, as DNA: TGTGCCAGCAGCTTGGACACCCATGGCTACGAGCAGTACTTC. Residues: CASSLDTHGYEQYF. The chain joins TRBV25-1 to TRBJ2-5; D is possibly TRBD1 (5 bases). The J call may be faulty, since TRBJ2-7 better matches the DNA end. The CDR3 is 14 residues long. Germline V gene lookup returns CDR1 MGHDK and CDR2 SYGVNS.

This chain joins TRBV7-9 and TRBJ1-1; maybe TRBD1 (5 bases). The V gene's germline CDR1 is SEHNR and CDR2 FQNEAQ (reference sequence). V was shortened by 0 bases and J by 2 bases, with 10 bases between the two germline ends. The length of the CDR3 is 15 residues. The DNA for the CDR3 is TGTGCCAGCAGCTTAGCGGGGGGTCCAAACACTGAAGCTTTCTTT. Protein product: CASSLAGGPNTEAFF.

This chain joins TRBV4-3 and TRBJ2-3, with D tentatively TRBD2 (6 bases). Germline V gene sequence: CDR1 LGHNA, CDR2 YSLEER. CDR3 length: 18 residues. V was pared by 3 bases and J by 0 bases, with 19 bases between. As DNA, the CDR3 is TGCGCCAGCAGCCAGAGGAGGGGTGGGTGGGGAAGCACAGATACGCAGTATTTT. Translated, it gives CASSQRRGGWGSTDTQYF.

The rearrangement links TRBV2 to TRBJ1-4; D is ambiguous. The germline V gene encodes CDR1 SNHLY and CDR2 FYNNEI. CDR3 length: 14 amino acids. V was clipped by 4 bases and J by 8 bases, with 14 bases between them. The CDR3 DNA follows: TGTGCCAGCAGTGGGGCGGGGTCCGAGGAAAAACTGTTTTTT. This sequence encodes CASSGAGSEEKLFF.

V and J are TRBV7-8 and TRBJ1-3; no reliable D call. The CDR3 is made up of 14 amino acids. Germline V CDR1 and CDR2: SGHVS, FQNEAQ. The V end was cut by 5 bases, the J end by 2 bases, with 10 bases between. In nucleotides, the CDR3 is TGTGCCAGCAGCACCCTAGGACCTGGAAACACCATATATTTT. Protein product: CASSTLGPGNTIYF.

DNA for the CDR3: TGTGCCAGCACCCTACCCGGGACAGGGGGCTTCGAGCAGTACTTC. Translated, it gives CASTLPGTGGFEQYF. The chain combines TRBV28 with TRBJ2-7, with 12 bases fitting TRBD1. This CDR3 comprises 15 residues. Germline V gene sequence: CDR1 MDHEN, CDR2 SYDVKM. V lost 7 bases and J lost 6; bases outside the gene matches: 10.

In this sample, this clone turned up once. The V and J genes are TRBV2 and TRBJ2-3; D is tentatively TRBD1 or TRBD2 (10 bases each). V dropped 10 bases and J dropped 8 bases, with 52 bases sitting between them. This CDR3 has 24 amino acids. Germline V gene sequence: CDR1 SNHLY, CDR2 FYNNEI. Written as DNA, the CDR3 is TGTGCCAACATCAGGATCGGACAGGGGGGCCCCAGCGGGGGGGCCCGGGGAGCCATAGGTACGCAGTATTTT. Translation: CANIRIGQGGPSGGARGAIGTQYF.

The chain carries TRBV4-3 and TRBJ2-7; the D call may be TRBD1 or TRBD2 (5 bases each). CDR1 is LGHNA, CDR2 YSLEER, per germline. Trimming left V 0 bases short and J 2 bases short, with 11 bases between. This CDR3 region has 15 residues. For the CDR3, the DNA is TGCGCCAGCAGCCAAGATATTCTGGGGGCCTACGAGCAGTACTTC. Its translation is CASSQDILGAYEQYF.

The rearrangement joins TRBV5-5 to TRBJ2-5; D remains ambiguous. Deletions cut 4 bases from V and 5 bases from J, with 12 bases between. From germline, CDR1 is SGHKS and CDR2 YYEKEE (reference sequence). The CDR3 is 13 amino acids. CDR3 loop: CASSLTGLETQYF. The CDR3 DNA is TGTGCCAGCAGCCTCACCGGGTTGGAGACCCAGTACTTC.

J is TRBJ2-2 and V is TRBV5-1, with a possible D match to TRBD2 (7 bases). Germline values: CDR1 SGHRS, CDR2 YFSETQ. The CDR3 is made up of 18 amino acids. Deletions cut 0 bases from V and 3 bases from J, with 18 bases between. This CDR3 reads CASSLARSSGGHTGELFF. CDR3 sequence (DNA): TGCGCCAGCAGCTTGGCCAGGTCTTCCGGGGGGCACACCGGGGAGCTGTTTTTT.

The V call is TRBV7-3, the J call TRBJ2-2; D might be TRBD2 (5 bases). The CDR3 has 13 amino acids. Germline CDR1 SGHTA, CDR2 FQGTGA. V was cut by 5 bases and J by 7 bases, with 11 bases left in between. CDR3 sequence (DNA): TGTGCCAGCAGCCCCCTAGCTCTCGGGGAGCTGTTTTTT. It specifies CASSPLALGELFF. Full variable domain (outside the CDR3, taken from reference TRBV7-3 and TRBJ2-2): GAGVSQTPSNKVTEKGKYVELRCDPISGHTALYWYRQSLGQGPEFLIYFQGTGAADDSGLPNDRFFAVRPEGSVSTLKIQRTERGDSAVYLCASSPLALGELFFGEGSRLTVL.